This T cell receptor (beta chain) was observed in a study of cytomegalovirus exposure and HLA in healthy donors. Vbeta (60) and Jbeta (13) primers were used in the PCR. TCRdb keeps only in-frame clones here, not all; method: immunoSEQ multiplex PCR. The sample shows 200,000 to 250,000 clones, roughly 89% of them seen only once. Trimming shortened V by 1 base and J by 4 bases, and 13 bases separated the two germline ends. The CDR3 runs to 15 residues. Germline loops: CDR1 MGHRA, CDR2 YSYEKL. The TCR sequence derives from a woman aged 18-29 years in good health and CMV-seronegative. This rearrangement joins TRBV4-1 to TRBJ1-2; TRBD1 is a possible D gene (5 bases). Sequenced: PBMCs. The CDR3 DNA sequence: TGCGCCAGCAGCCAAGTAATAGGGGCCCGCTATGGCTACACCTTC. This gives the protein CASSQVIGARYGYTF.